The T cell receptor beta chain described here comes from a study of radiation and T cells in renal cell carcinoma. General study findings and limits: Without pretreatment biopsies, baseline tumor clonotype presence was undetermined.

Germline CDR1 reads SGDLS; CDR2 reads YYNGEE. V was pared by 4 bases and J by 7 bases, with 9 bases of the junction left unmatched. The CDR3 runs to 17 residues. Libraries were prepared by immunoSEQ multiplex PCR; TCRdb keeps only in-frame clonotypes and omits some of them. The repertoire consists of tens of thousands of clones, with around three quarters occurring once and the leading ten covering about 6.4%. Time point indicated: blood 4 weeks post-SBRT, at nephrectomy. Treatment indicated: 15 Gy SBRT to primary tumor, nephrectomy 4 weeks later. Nephrectomy followed 15 Gy stereotactic body radiation by 4 weeks. This renal cell carcinoma was of the clear cell type. Details on this clone: Its cognate antigen is unknown.

The sample in question was blood, obtained from a patient whose treatment included radiotherapy and nephrectomy. The chain joins TRBV9 to TRBJ2-1; 15 bases are shared with TRBD2. The source of this sequence is a man aged 55 to 70 with renal cell carcinoma. CDR3 sequence reads: CASSPGLAGGAGNEQFF. The CDR3 DNA reads as TGTGCCAGCAGCCCGGGACTAGCGGGGGGCGCAGGAAATGAGCAGTTCTTC. The full variable domain, in which reference TRBV9 and TRBJ2-1 provide the parts outside the CDR3, is DSGVTQTPKHLITATGQRVTLRCSPRSGDLSVYWYQQSLDQGLQFLIQYYNGEERAKGNILERFSAQQFPDLHSELNLSSLELGDSALYFCASSPGLAGGAGNEQFFGPGTRLTVL.